This T cell receptor beta chain was identified during a study of shared T cell receptors in the human thymus. The repertoire was sequenced with immunoSEQ multiplex PCR; TCRdb's copy has only in-frame clones and lacks some. The sample consists of hundreds of thousands of clones, around 87% of them appearing once. These data were also reused for a study on human thymus T cells. As that study records: All donors were healthy Finnish infants who were undergoing corrective surgery to treat congenital heart defects. Resected material from corrective heart surgery provided the thymus tissue analysed. Thymic and blood repertoires appeared to display a bias in their usage of V and J genes. Related research has reported that thymic repertoires overlap highly among unrelated individuals.

This TCR was sampled from a boy under two years old with a congenital heart defect. Specimen: thymocytes.

In nucleotides, the CDR3 is TGTGCCAGCAGCCGATCTCAAGGGCAGGGTGAAGCTTTCTTT. Protein: CASSRSQGQGEAFF. V is TRBV7-3 and J is TRBJ1-1; D is perhaps TRBD1 (5 bases). The V gene's germline CDR1 is SGHTA and CDR2 FQGTGA. The ends were cut back, 5 bases at V and 7 bases at J, with 17 bases in the middle. This CDR3 comprises 14 residues.